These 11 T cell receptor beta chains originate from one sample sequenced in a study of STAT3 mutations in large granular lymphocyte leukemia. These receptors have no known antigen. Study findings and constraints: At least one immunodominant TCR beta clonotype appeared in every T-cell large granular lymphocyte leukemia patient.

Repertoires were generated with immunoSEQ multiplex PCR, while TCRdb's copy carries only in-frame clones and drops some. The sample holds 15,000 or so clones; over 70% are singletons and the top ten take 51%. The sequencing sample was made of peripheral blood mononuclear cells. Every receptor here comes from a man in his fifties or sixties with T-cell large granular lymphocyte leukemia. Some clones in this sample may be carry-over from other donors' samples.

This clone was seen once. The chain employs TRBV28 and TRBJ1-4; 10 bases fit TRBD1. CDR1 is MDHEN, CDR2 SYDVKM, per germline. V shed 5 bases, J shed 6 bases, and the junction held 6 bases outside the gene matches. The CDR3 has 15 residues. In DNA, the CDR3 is TGTGCCAGCAGTGAGGGGACAGGGGCGGATGAAAAACTGTTTTTT. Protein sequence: CASSEGTGADEKLFF.

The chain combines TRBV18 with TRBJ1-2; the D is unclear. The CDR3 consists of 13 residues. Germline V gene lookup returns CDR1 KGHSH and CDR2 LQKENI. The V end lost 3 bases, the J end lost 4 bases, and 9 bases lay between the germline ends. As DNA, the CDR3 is TGTGCCAGCTCACCCCCGGACGGCTATGGCTACACCTTC. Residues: CASSPPDGYGYTF.

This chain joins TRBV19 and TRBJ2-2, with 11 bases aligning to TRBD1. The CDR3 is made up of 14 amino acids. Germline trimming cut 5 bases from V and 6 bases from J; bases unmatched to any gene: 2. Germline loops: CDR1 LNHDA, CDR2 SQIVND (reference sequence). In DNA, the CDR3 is TGTGCCAGTAGTGAGGGACAGGGGGCCGGGGAGCTGTTTTTT. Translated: CASSEGQGAGELFF. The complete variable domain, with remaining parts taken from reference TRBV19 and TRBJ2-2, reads DGGITQSPKYLFRKEGQNVTLSCEQNLNHDAMYWYRQDPGQGLRLIYYSQIVNDFQKGDIAEGYSVSREKKESFPLTVTSAQKNPTAFYLCASSEGQGAGELFFGEGSRLTVL.

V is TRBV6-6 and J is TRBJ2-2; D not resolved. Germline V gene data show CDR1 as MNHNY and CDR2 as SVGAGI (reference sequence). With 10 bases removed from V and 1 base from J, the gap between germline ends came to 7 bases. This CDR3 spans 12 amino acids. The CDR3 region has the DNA TGTGCCAACCAAAAGAACACCGGGGAGCTGTTTTTT. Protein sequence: CANQKNTGELFF.

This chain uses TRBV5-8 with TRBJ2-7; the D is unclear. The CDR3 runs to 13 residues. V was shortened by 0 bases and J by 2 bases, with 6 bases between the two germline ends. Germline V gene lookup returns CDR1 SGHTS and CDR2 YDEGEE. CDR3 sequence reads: CASSLGPTYEQYF. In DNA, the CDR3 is TGTGCCAGCAGCTTGGGGCCTACCTACGAGCAGTACTTC.

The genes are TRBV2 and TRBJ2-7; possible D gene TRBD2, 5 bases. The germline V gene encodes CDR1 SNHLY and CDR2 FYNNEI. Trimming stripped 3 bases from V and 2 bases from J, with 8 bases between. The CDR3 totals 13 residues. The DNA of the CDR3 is TGTGCCAGCAGTGAGGCGGGTCCCTACGAGCAGTACTTC. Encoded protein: CASSEAGPYEQYF.

CDR3 sequence (DNA): TGTGCCAGCAGTTCACTCGGCCCAAGTAACACCGGGGAGCTGTTTTTT. As protein: CASSSLGPSNTGELFF. This sequence joins TRBV6-6 and TRBJ2-2, with D unresolved. The CDR3 contains 16 residues. Between the trimmed V and J ends, which lost 4 bases and 2 bases, there was a span of 14 bases. Germline V gene sequence: CDR1 MNHNY, CDR2 SVGAGI (reference sequence).

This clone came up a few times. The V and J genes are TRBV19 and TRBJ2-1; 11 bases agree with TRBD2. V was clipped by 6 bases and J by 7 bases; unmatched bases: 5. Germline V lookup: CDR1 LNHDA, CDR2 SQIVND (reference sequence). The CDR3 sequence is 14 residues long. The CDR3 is CASRVAGGLNEQFF. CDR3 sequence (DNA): TGTGCCAGTAGGGTAGCGGGAGGGTTAAATGAGCAGTTCTTC. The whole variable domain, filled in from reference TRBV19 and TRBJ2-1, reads DGGITQSPKYLFRKEGQNVTLSCEQNLNHDAMYWYRQDPGQGLRLIYYSQIVNDFQKGDIAEGYSVSREKKESFPLTVTSAQKNPTAFYLCASRVAGGLNEQFFGPGTRLTVL.

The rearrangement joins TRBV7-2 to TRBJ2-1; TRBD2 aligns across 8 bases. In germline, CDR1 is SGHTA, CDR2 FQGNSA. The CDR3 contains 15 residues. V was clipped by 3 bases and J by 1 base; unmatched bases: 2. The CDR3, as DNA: TGTGCCAGCAGCTTGGTAGCGGGGTCCTACAATGAGCAGTTCTTC. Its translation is CASSLVAGSYNEQFF.

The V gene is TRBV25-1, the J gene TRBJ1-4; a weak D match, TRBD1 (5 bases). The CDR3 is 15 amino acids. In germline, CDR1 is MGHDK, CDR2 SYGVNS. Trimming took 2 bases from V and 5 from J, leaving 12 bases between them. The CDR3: CASSERGLGNEKLFF. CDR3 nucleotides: TGTGCCAGCAGTGAAAGGGGACTCGGGAATGAAAAACTGTTTTTT.

CDR3 DNA sequence: TGCGCCAGCAGACTCGGACAGAACACTGAAGCTTTCTTT. The encoded protein is CASRLGQNTEAFF. The V gene is TRBV10-2, the J gene TRBJ1-1; D perhaps matches TRBD1 (5 bases). V was trimmed by 6 bases and J by 1 base, leaving 9 bases between them. Germline V lookup: CDR1 WSHSY, CDR2 SAAADI. The CDR3 is 13 residues long.